The present T cell receptor beta chain was sequenced within a study of OX40 agonist ivuxolimab in advanced cancers. Study context: Antecedent anti-PD-1, anti-PD-L1 or anti-CTLA-4 therapy was permissible, with about 39% having received some.

Here immunoSEQ multiplex PCR was the method, and the copy in TCRdb shows in-frame clones only, minus some. Among 65,000 to 75,000 clones listed, roughly nine tenths were seen once. About this clone: The same CDR3 can be traced to other DNA sequences in this sample.

J gave up 0 bases and V 5 bases, and 7 bases lay outside the gene matches. The germline gives CDR1 SGHRS, CDR2 YFSETQ. The CDR3 has 16 amino acids. The sequence was collected from an adult with an advanced solid tumor such as melanoma, head and neck, liver or kidney cancer. The rearrangement uses TRBV5-1 and TRBJ1-4, with 7 bases matching TRBD1. Material: CD4+ or CD8+ T cells sorted from blood, obtained in a trial of the OX40 agonist ivuxolimab. This CDR3 reads CASSSGQATTNEKLFF. CDR3 sequence (DNA): TGCGCCAGCAGTTCAGGACAGGCGACAACTAATGAAAAACTGTTTTTT.